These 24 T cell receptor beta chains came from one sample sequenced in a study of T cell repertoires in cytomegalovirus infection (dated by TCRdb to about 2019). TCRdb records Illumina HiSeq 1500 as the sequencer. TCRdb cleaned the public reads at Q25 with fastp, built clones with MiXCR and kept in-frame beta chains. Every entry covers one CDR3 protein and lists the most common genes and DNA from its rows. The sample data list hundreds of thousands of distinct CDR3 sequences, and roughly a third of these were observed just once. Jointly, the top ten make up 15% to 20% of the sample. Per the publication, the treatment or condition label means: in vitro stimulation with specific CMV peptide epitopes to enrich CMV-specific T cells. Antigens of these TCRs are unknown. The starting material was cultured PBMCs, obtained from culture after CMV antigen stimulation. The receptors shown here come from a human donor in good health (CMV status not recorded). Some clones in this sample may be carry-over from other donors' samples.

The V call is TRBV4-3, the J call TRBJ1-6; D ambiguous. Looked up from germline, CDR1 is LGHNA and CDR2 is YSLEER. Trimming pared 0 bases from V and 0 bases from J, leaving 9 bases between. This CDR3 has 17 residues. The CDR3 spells CASSQDWKASYNSPLHF. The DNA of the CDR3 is TGCGCCAGCAGCCAAGATTGGAAGGCCTCCTATAATTCACCCCTCCACTTT.

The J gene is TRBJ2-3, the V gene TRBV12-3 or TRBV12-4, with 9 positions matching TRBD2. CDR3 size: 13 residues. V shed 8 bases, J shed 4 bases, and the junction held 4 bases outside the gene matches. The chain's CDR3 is CASRLAESDTQYF. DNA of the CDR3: TGTGCCAGCCGACTAGCGGAATCAGATACGCAGTATTTT.

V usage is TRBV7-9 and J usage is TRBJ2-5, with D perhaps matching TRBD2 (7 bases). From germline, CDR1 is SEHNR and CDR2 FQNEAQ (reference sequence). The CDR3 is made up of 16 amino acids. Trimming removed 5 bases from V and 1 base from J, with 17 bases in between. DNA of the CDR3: TGTGCCAGCAGCCGAGGGGGGGGCGGTTTCCAAGAGACCCAGTACTTC. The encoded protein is CASSRGGGGFQETQYF.

CDR3 loop: CASSRRGPRYEQYF. The CDR3 bases are TGTGCCAGCAGTCGGCGGGGGCCACGCTACGAGCAGTACTTC. This chain uses TRBV28 with TRBJ2-7; a possible D gene is TRBD2 (7 bases). Looked up from germline, CDR1 is MDHEN and CDR2 is SYDVKM. The CDR3 extends over 14 amino acids. Trimming removed 5 bases at V and 3 bases at J, with 14 bases between. The whole variable domain, remainder taken from reference TRBV28 and TRBJ2-7, is DVKVTQSSRYLVKRTGEKVFLECVQDMDHENMFWYRQDPGLGLRLIYFSYDVKMKEKGDIPEGYSVSREKKERFSLILESASTNQTSMYLCASSRRGPRYEQYFGPGTRLTVT.

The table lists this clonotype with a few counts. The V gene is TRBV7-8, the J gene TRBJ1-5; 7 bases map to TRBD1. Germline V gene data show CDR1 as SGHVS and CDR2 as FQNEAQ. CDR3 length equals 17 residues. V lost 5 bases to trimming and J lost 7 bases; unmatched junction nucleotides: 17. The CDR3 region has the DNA TGTGCCAGCAGCCCCAGGCTCCGACAGGGCAGTGGGCAGCCCCAGCATTTT. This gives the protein CASSPRLRQGSGQPQHF.

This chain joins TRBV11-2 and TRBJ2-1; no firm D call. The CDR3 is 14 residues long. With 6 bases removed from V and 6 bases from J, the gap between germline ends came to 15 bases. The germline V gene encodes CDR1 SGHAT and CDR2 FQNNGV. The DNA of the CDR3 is TGTGCCAGCAGGACTTACTCTAGTAGCAATGAGCAGTTCTTC. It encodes CASRTYSSSNEQFF. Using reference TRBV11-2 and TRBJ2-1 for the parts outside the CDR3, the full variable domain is EAGVAQSPRYKIIEKRQSVAFWCNPISGHATLYWYQQILGQGPKLLIQFQNNGVVDDSQLPKDRFSAERLKGVDSTLKIQPAKLEDSAVYLCASRTYSSSNEQFFGPGTRLTVL.

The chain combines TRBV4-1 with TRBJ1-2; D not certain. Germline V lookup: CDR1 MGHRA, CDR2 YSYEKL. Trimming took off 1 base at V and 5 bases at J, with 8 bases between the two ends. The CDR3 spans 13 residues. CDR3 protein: CASSQGSFYGYTF. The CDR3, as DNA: TGCGCCAGCAGCCAAGGATCCTTTTATGGCTACACCTTC.

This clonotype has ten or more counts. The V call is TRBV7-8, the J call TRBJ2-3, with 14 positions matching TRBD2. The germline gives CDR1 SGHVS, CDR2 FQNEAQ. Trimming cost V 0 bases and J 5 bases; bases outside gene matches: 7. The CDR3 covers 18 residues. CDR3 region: CASSLAGLAGGPLDTQYF. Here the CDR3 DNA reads TGTGCCAGCAGCTTAGCCGGACTAGCGGGGGGACCGTTAGATACGCAGTATTTT.

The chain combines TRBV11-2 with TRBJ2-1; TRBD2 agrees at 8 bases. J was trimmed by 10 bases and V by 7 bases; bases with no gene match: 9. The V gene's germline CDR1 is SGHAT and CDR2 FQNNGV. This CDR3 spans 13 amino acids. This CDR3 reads CASNMDRGGEQFF. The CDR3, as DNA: TGTGCCAGCAACATGGACCGGGGGGGCGAGCAGTTCTTC.

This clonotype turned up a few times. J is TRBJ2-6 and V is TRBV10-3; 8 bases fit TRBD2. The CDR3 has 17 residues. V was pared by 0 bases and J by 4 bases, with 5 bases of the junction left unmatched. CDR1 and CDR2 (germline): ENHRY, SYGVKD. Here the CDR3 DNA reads TGTGCCATCAGTGAGTCCCGACTAGCGTTGGGGGCCAACGTCCTGACTTTC. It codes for CAISESRLALGANVLTF.

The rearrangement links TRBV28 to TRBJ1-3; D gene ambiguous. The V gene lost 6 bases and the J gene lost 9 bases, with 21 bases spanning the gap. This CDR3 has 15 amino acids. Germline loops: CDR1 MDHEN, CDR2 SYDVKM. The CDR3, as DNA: TGTGCCAGCAGGCCTCAAGACGGACCCGTGGGCACCATATATTTT. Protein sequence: CASRPQDGPVGTIYF.

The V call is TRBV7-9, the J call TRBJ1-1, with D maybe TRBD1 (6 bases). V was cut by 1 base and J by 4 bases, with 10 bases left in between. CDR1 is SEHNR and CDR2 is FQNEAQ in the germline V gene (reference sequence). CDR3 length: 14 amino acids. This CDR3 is CASSLDAGVTEAFF. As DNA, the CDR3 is TGTGCCAGCAGCTTAGATGCAGGGGTCACTGAAGCTTTCTTT.

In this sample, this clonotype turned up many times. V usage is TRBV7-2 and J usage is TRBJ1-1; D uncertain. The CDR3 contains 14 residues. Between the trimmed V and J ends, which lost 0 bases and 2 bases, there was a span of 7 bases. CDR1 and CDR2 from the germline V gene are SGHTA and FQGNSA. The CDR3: CASSLADGNTEAFF. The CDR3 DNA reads TGTGCCAGCAGCTTAGCCGACGGTAACACTGAAGCTTTCTTT. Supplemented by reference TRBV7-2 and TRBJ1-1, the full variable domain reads GAGVSQSPSNKVTEKGKDVELRCDPISGHTALYWYRQSLGQGLEFLIYFQGNSAPDKSGLPSDRFSAERTGGSVSTLTIQRTQQEDSAVYLCASSLADGNTEAFFGQGTRLTVV.

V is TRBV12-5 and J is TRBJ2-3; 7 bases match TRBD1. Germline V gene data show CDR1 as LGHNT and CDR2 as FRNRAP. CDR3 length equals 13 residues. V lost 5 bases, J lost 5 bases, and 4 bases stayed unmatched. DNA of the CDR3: TGTGCTAGTGGTACGAACAGGGGAGATACGCAGTATTTT. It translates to CASGTNRGDTQYF.

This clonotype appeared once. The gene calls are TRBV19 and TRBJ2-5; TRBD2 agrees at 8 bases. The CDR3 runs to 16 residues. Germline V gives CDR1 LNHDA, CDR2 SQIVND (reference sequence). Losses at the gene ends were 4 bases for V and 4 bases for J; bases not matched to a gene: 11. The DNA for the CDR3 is TGTGCCAGTAGTAGCGGAGTAGCGGGGCTTCGAGAGACCCAGTACTTC. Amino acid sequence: CASSSGVAGLRETQYF.

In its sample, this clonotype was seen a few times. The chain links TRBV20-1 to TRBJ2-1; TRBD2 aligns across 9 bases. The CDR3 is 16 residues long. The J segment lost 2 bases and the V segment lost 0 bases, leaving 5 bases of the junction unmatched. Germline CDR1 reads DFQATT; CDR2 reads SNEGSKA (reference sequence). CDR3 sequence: CSARDPGGGAYNEQFF. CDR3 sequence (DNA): TGCAGTGCTAGAGATCCGGGCGGGGGGGCCTACAATGAGCAGTTCTTC.

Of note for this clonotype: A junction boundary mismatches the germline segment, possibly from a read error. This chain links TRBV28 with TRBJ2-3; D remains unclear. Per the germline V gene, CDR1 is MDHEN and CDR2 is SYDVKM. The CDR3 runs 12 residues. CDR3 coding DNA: TGTGCCAGCAGTTTATTACGTTCCCTCCCAATATTT. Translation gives CASSLLRSLPIF.

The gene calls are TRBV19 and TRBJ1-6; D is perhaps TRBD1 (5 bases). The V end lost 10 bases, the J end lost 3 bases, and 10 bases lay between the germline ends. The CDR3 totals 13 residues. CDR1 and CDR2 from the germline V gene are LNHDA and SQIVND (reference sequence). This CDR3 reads CATLGGYNSPLHF. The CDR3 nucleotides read TGTGCCACCCTCGGGGGCTATAATTCACCCCTCCACTTT. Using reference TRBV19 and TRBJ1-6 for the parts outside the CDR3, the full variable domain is DGGITQSPKYLFRKEGQNVTLSCEQNLNHDAMYWYRQDPGQGLRLIYYSQIVNDFQKGDIAEGYSVSREKKESFPLTVTSAQKNPTAFYLCATLGGYNSPLHFGNGTRLTVT.

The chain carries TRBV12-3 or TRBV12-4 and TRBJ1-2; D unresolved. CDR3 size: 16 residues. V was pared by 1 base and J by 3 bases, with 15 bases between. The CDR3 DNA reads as TGTGCCAGCAGTTTAGGGAACTCCGGGAAAGACTATGGCTACACCTTC. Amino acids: CASSLGNSGKDYGYTF.

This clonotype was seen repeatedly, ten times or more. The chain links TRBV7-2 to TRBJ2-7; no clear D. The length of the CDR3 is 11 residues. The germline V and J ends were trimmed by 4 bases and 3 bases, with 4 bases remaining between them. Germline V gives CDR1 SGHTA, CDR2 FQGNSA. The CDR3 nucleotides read TGTGCCAGCAGCTCCTACTACGAGCAGTACTTC. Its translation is CASSSYYEQYF.

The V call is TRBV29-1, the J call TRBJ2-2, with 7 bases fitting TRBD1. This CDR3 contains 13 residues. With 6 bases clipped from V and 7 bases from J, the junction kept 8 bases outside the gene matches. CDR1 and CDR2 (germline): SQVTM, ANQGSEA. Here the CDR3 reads CSVADRVIGELFF. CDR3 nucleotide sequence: TGCAGCGTCGCCGACAGGGTCATCGGGGAGCTGTTTTTT.

The CDR3: CASGPYQSATNEKLFF. The CDR3 DNA reads as TGTGCCAGCGGACCCTACCAGAGCGCAACTAATGAAAAACTGTTTTTT. The chain uses TRBV7-2 and TRBJ1-4; D unclear. Trimming removed 8 bases at V and 0 bases at J, with 16 bases between. There are 16 residues in the CDR3. Germline CDR1 is SGHTA and CDR2 is FQGNSA.

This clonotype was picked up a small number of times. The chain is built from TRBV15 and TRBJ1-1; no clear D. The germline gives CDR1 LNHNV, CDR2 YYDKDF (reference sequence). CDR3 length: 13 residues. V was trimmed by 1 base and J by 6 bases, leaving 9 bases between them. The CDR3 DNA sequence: TGTGCCACCAGCAGAGTTGGGCAATCTGAAGCTTTCTTT. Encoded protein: CATSRVGQSEAFF.

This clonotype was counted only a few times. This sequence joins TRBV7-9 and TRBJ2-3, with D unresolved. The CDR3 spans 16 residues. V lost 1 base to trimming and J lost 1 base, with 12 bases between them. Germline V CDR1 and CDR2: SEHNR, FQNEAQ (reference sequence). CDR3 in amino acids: CASSLGVVIGTDTQYF. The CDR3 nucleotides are TGTGCCAGCAGCTTAGGGGTAGTGATTGGCACAGATACGCAGTATTTT.